The table lists the clone carrying this T cell receptor (beta chain) with a few counts. As yet, its antigen is unknown. Per the germline V gene, CDR1 is SGHRS and CDR2 is YFSETQ. The CDR3 runs to 16 residues. V lost 4 bases to trimming and J lost 4 bases, with 18 bases between them. MiXCR, run by TCRdb on the 5' RACE reads, gives a single entry per CDR3 protein. The data contain 300,000 to 400,000 distinct CDR3 sequences, under 15% of them seen just once; the ten biggest clones take up about 22%. These data come from a study of T-cell memory formation after mild COVID-19. The study's findings and limits: The authors did not confirm SARS-CoV-2 specificity of second-wave clones peaking day 37.

The receptor was derived from a man between 18 and 35 years old who had mild COVID-19 (a few samples of this study predate the infection). Cell type and time point are not known. Input material: PBMCs or a T cell subset sorted from them (not recorded which). The gene calls are TRBV5-1 and TRBJ1-5; unclear D gene. In DNA form, the CDR3 reads TGCGCCAGCAGCCTGACCCCAAGGACTACTAATCAGCCCCAGCATTTT. Protein sequence: CASSLTPRTTNQPQHF.